The 12 T cell receptor beta chains below were found in one sample sequenced in a study of spatial heterogeneity in lung cancer. Noted time point: sample taken at primary tumor resection. Extraction of whole RNA from tumor, nontumor lung or frozen PBMC preceded unsorted sequencing. MiXCR, applied by TCRdb to the 5' RACE reads, yields one record per CDR3 protein. The sample shows fewer than 45,000 distinct CDR3 sequences, 6.5% to 8.5% of them seen only once. Sequenced here: PBMCs, sampled at surgery. The origin of the receptors is a female donor with early-stage non-small cell lung cancer.

This rearrangement joins TRBV15 to TRBJ2-3; D possibly corresponds to TRBD2 (6 bases). Germline V gene lookup returns CDR1 LNHNV and CDR2 YYDKDF (reference sequence). The V gene lost 0 bases and the J gene lost 4 bases, with 8 bases spanning the gap. The CDR3 is made up of 14 amino acids. The DNA of the CDR3 is TGTGCCACCAGCAGAGATCGGGGGTCAGATACGCAGTATTTT. Translation: CATSRDRGSDTQYF.

The table lists this clonotype with many counts. The chain employs TRBV29-1 and TRBJ2-7, with 8 bases that match TRBD2. The CDR3 is made up of 15 amino acids. The ends lost 1 base at V and 2 bases at J; junction bases unmatched: 7. Germline V gene sequence: CDR1 SQVTM, CDR2 ANQGSEA. This CDR3 reads CSVEGKRGPAYEQYF. CDR3 bases: TGCAGCGTTGAAGGAAAGCGGGGGCCTGCCTACGAGCAGTACTTC.

In its sample, this clonotype was seen many times. The gene calls are TRBV7-9 and TRBJ1-1; D is unresolved. Per germline, CDR1 SEHNR and CDR2 FQNEAQ (reference sequence). The V end was cut by 5 bases, the J end by 8 bases, with 21 bases between. The CDR3 is 15 residues long. The CDR3 is CASSPIMAAGSEAFF. In nucleotides, the CDR3 is TGTGCCAGCAGCCCCATCATGGCAGCTGGATCGGAAGCTTTCTTT.

The chain uses TRBV29-1 and TRBJ2-7, with 9 positions matching TRBD2. Per the germline V gene, CDR1 is SQVTM and CDR2 is ANQGSEA. This CDR3 has 14 amino acids. V shed 4 bases and J 3 bases; nucleotides not matched to a gene: 7. CDR3 amino acids: CSVVFPRGGYEQYF. DNA of the CDR3: TGCAGCGTTGTATTTCCGCGGGGGGGCTACGAGCAGTACTTC.

This clonotype was recorded at least ten times. The chain recombines TRBV6-5 with TRBJ1-2, with D unclear. The length of the CDR3 is 15 residues. V lost 6 bases to trimming and J lost 4 bases, with 18 bases between them. Looked up from germline, CDR1 is MNHEY and CDR2 is SVGAGI. This CDR3 is CASSSEFRSAYGYTF. CDR3 nucleotide sequence: TGTGCCAGCAGCTCCGAGTTCAGGTCCGCCTATGGCTACACCTTC.

CDR3 protein: CASRAVEAFF. In nucleotides, the CDR3 is TGTGCCAGCAGGGCGGTTGAAGCTTTCTTT. The V call is TRBV11-3, the J call TRBJ1-1; D not certain. V lost 6 bases and J lost 7, with 6 bases in between. Germline V gene data show CDR1 as SGHNT and CDR2 as YENEEA. The CDR3 contains 10 residues. The full variable domain, in which reference TRBV11-3 and TRBJ1-1 provide the parts outside the CDR3, is EAGVVQSPRYKIIEKKQPVAFWCNPISGHNTLYWYLQNLGQGPELLIRYENEEAVDDSQLPKDRFSAERLKGVDSTLKIQPAELGDSAVYLCASRAVEAFFGQGTRLTVV.

This clonotype was counted between two and nine times. A read error may explain this, as a much larger clone is one base away. The conserved phenylalanine or tryptophan is not found at the CDR3 terminus, so this likely reflects a read error. The CDR3 protein is CASSQETVTSTQHS. The CDR3 DNA reads TGCGCCAGCAGCCAAGAGACCGTCACGTCGACCCAGCATTCT. The chain employs TRBV4-1 and TRBJ1-5; D unclear. V shed 0 bases and J shed 11 bases, with 14 bases lying between them. Germline values: CDR1 MGHRA, CDR2 YSYEKL. The CDR3 sequence is 14 residues long.

This clonotype has at least ten counts. CDR3 DNA sequence: TGCGCCAGCAGCTTAATCGGGGGGGCAGATACGCAGTATTTT. Its translation is CASSLIGGADTQYF. The chain recombines TRBV5-1 with TRBJ2-3, with 8 bases fitting TRBD2. The CDR3 contains 14 residues. The J segment lost 4 bases and the V segment lost 2 bases, leaving 3 bases of the junction unmatched. Germline V gives CDR1 SGHRS, CDR2 YFSETQ.

This clonotype was counted a few times. CDR3 bases: TGTGCCAGCAGTCCCCGGGACAGGGGACTAGCGGGGGGCCAAGAGACCCAGTACTTC. Its translation is CASSPRDRGLAGGQETQYF. This chain connects TRBV12-3 or TRBV12-4 to TRBJ2-5; 15 bases agree with TRBD2. The CDR3 has 19 residues. J was trimmed by 1 base and V by 5 bases; bases with no gene match: 11.

This clonotype showed up just a few times. J is TRBJ1-4 and V is TRBV12-3 or TRBV12-4, with D possibly TRBD1 on 5 matching bases. The CDR3 sequence is 15 residues long. Trimming removed 5 bases at V and 1 base at J, with 11 bases between. CDR3 coding DNA: TGTGCCAGCAGTCCCCAGGGTGGAACTAATGAAAAACTGTTTTTT. Translating gives CASSPQGGTNEKLFF.

This clonotype is judged medium-sized (0.01 to 0.1%). The chain links TRBV18 to TRBJ1-2, with TRBD1 as a possible D gene (5 bases). The CDR3 runs to 13 residues. V lost 5 bases to trimming and J lost 5 bases, with 12 bases between them. Germline CDR1 KGHSH, CDR2 LQKENI. The CDR3 protein is CASSTYGGYGYTF. The DNA for the CDR3 is TGTGCCAGCTCAACCTACGGGGGGTATGGCTACACCTTC.

This clonotype appeared many times. This rearrangement joins TRBV5-1 to TRBJ2-7; D is unresolved. V was shortened by 2 bases and J by 4 bases, with 13 bases between the two germline ends. Germline V CDR1 and CDR2: SGHRS, YFSETQ. The CDR3 has 14 amino acids. Here the CDR3 DNA reads TGCGCCAGCAGCTTAACTCCTCCGGAGTACGAGCAGTACTTC. Translated: CASSLTPPEYEQYF.